This T cell receptor (beta chain) was recorded in a study of shared clonotypes between healthy human individuals. In the study's own analysis: ImmunoSEQ junction-only sequences lacked quality scores, so their filtering differed. This table comes from immunoSEQ multiplex PCR, and its TCRdb copy is limited to in-frame clones, with some not included. V, J and clone size are taken as reported in that table, and D and trimming were inferred from the DNA itself. The table records 550,000 to 850,000 clones, around 70% of them present only once. Note on this clone: Its antigen is unidentified.

Researchers partitioned CD4+ cells into CD45RA+ naive and CD45RA-negative memory subsets. Overall study results and limits: Depth was large, yet rarefaction showed that sorted-subset sequencing was incomplete.

Input material: memory CD4+ T cells sorted from blood. Subset: CD45RA-negative fraction. This TCR was sampled from a woman younger than 45 in good health.

The CDR3: CAISASANAEQFF. The CDR3 DNA sequence: TGTGCCATCAGTGCATCGGCGAATGCTGAGCAGTTCTTC. This chain links TRBV10-3 with TRBJ2-1; unclear D gene. CDR1 and CDR2 (germline): ENHRY, SYGVKD. Trimming removed 4 bases from V and 9 bases from J, with 13 bases in between. This CDR3 comprises 13 residues.